This T cell receptor beta chain is from a study of T cell responses to AZD1222 COVID-19 vaccine. Turning to the study itself: Second doses that came at about 4 or about 12 weeks were put together.

Note on this clone: Its antigen remains unknown.

V lost 4 bases and J 3 bases, leaving 10 bases between the germline ends. This CDR3 has 14 residues. CDR1 SEHNR and CDR2 FQNEAQ come from the germline V gene (reference sequence). Clones were read by immunoSEQ multiplex PCR, and TCRdb kept only the in-frame ones, dropping some. The data contain over 100,000 clones, approximately 91% of them singletons. General study results and limits: Breadth and depth of Spike-specific TCRs rose after two AZD1222 doses.

The V and J genes are TRBV7-9 and TRBJ1-5; D remains ambiguous. This specimen consisted of peripheral blood, obtained on day 0 of AZD1222 vaccination. The sequence came from an adult in good health. CDR3 nucleotide sequence: TGTGCCAGCAGCTCATCGGGAGACAATCAGCCCCAGCATTTT. This translates into CASSSSGDNQPQHF.